These T cell receptor beta chains were read from a single sample in a study of T cells in Graves' hyperthyroidism and ophthalmopathy. A single record per CDR3 protein comes from TCRdb applying MiXCR to the multiplex PCR reads. The sample lists about 610,000 distinct CDR3 sequences; 15% to 20% were seen once. The sample comprised blood. The receptors derive from a woman in her 40s with Graves' ophthalmopathy. The CDR3 runs from the conserved cysteine through the conserved F or W. D genes are given only for firm matches. Only part of the rows carry a size: once, few, many, or a class if the clone is expanded.

CDR3: CASSLTGRGNQPQHF
DNA: TGTGCCAGCAGTTTAACGGGAAGAGGCAATCAGCCCCAGCATTTT
V: TRBV27
D: .
J: TRBJ1-5
size: many

CDR3: CSVEEVGDGANVLTF
DNA: TGCAGCGTTGAAGAGGTAGGGGATGGGGCCAACGTCCTGACTTTC
V: TRBV29-1
D: .
J: TRBJ2-6
size: .

CDR3: CASSYTHATNEKLFF
DNA: TGTGCCAGCAGTTACACCCATGCAACTAATGAAAAACTGTTTTTT
V: TRBV6-5
D: .
J: TRBJ1-4
size: few

CDR3: CASSPDHYGYTF
DNA: TGCGCCAGCAGCCCGGACCACTATGGCTACACCTTC
V: TRBV5-1
D: .
J: TRBJ1-2
size: many

CDR3: CASSLEGGLLNEQFF
DNA: TGTGCCAGCAGCTTAGAGGGGGGACTTCTCAATGAGCAGTTCTTC
V: TRBV11-3
D: .
J: TRBJ2-1
size: few

CDR3: CASAPSGVGETQYF
DNA: TGTGCCAGCGCACCCTCAGGAGTCGGGGAGACCCAGTACTTC
V: TRBV6-2/TRBV6-3
D: .
J: TRBJ2-5
size: few

CDR3: CASSFATGNYGYTF
DNA: TGTGCCAGCAGTTTCGCCACAGGGAACTATGGCTACACCTTC
V: TRBV12-3/TRBV12-4
D: .
J: TRBJ1-2
size: .

CDR3: CASSLRPAAAKQFF
DNA: TGTGCCAGCAGCCTCCGTCCCGCGGCCGCCAAGCAGTTCTTC
V: TRBV3-1
D: .
J: TRBJ2-1
size: many

CDR3: CASSLGLLQGYDEQFF
DNA: TGCGCCAGCAGCTTGGGACTGCTGCAGGGCTACGATGAGCAGTTCTTC
V: TRBV5-1
D: .
J: TRBJ2-1
size: few

CDR3: CASRSRPTGKAGGEQFF
DNA: TGTGCCAGCAGAAGCCGACCGACGGGCAAGGCGGGCGGTGAGCAGTTCTTC
V: TRBV7-9
D: .
J: TRBJ2-1
size: many

CDR3: CSATQPQETQYF
DNA: TGCAGTGCTACCCAACCCCAAGAGACCCAGTACTTC
V: TRBV20-1
D: .
J: TRBJ2-5
size: many

CDR3: CASSLSRGGGNEQFF
DNA: TGTGCCAGCAGCCTCTCCCGGGGGGGCGGCAATGAGCAGTTCTTC
V: TRBV6-2/TRBV6-3
D: TRBD2
J: TRBJ2-1
size: many

CDR3: CASSLWAGKGWKNTEAFF
DNA: TGTGCCAGCAGTTTATGGGCGGGGAAAGGTTGGAAGAACACTGAAGCTTTCTTT
V: TRBV12-3/TRBV12-4
D: .
J: TRBJ1-1
size: many

CDR3: CASSPFQLTDRGEKLFF
DNA: TGTGCCAGCTCACCTTTCCAACTGACGGACCGAGGGGAAAAACTGTTTTTT
V: TRBV18
D: .
J: TRBJ1-4
size: .

CDR3: CASSLDLYGYTF
DNA: TGTGCCAGCAGCTTAGATTTGTATGGCTACACCTTC
V: TRBV7-9
D: .
J: TRBJ1-2
size: .

CDR3: CAWSISGTQPQHF
DNA: TGTGCCTGGAGTATTTCAGGGACACAGCCCCAGCATTTT
V: TRBV30
D: .
J: TRBJ1-5
size: many

CDR3: CAISESSSGLSTDTQYF
DNA: TGTGCCATCAGTGAGTCGAGTAGCGGCCTGAGCACAGATACGCAGTATTTT
V: TRBV10-3
D: .
J: TRBJ2-3
size: many

CDR3: CASSLASGVSYEQYF
DNA: TGTGCCAGCAGCTTAGCCAGCGGGGTCTCCTACGAGCAGTACTTC
V: TRBV7-2
D: TRBD2
J: TRBJ2-7
size: .

CDR3: CASSQYPGQGVLYGYTF
DNA: TGTGCCAGCAGCCAATACCCGGGACAGGGAGTTCTCTATGGCTACACCTTC
V: TRBV4-2
D: TRBD1
J: TRBJ1-2
size: few

CDR3: CSAKGQWNTEAFF
DNA: TGCAGTGCGAAAGGACAGTGGAACACTGAAGCTTTCTTT
V: TRBV20-1
D: .
J: TRBJ1-1
size: few

CDR3: CSAHPGPSRDTQYF
DNA: TGCAGTGCTCACCCGGGGCCAAGCAGAGATACGCAGTATTTT
V: TRBV20-1
D: .
J: TRBJ2-3
size: few

CDR3: CATSDGGIGGKYF
DNA: TGTGCCACCAGTGATGGGGGGATTGGGGGAAAGTATTTT
V: TRBV24-1
D: .
J: TRBJ2-3
size: few

CDR3: CASAEQGSTDTQYF
DNA: TGTGCCAGCGCGGAACAAGGCAGCACAGATACGCAGTATTTT
V: TRBV6-8
D: .
J: TRBJ2-3
size: many

CDR3: CSAPPRDRFQETQYF
DNA: TGCAGTGCTCCGCCCCGGGACAGGTTCCAAGAGACCCAGTACTTC
V: TRBV20-1
D: TRBD1
J: TRBJ2-5
size: many

CDR3: CASSPSGGGRANVLTF
DNA: TGTGCCAGCAGCCCTAGTGGGGGTGGACGGGCCAACGTCCTGACTTTC
V: TRBV11-1
D: .
J: TRBJ2-6
size: .

CDR3: CASSEGAGLPYAAFF
DNA: TGTGCCAGCAGTGAGGGAGCAGGGCTACCCTATGCAGCTTTCTTT
V: TRBV6-1
D: .
J: TRBJ1-1
size: few

CDR3: CASRTNRGGNTIYF
DNA: TGTGCCAGCAGAACAAACAGGGGGGGAAACACCATATATTTT
V: TRBV6-1
D: TRBD1
J: TRBJ1-3
size: few

CDR3: CAGRKGKKLNNEQFF
DNA: TGTGCTGGGAGGAAAGGGAAGAAATTGAACAATGAGCAGTTCTTC
V: TRBV6-1
D: .
J: TRBJ2-1
size: few

CDR3: CASGQGVEQETQYF
DNA: TGTGCCAGTGGACAGGGGGTCGAGCAAGAGACCCAGTACTTC
V: TRBV19
D: TRBD1
J: TRBJ2-5
size: few

CDR3: CASFPGVVTTDTQYF
DNA: TGTGCCAGCTTCCCAGGGGTCGTCACCACAGATACGCAGTATTTT
V: TRBV28
D: .
J: TRBJ2-3
size: few

CDR3: CVSSRSGEKLFF
DNA: TGTGTCAGCTCAAGGAGCGGGGAAAAACTGTTTTTT
V: TRBV18
D: .
J: TRBJ1-4
size: .

CDR3: CSAITGQRGGQPQHF
DNA: TGCAGTGCTATTACGGGACAAAGGGGTGGTCAGCCCCAGCATTTT
V: TRBV20-1
D: .
J: TRBJ1-5
size: many

CDR3: CASSDTGSRSEPQHF
DNA: TGTGCCAGCAGTGATACGGGCAGTCGAAGCGAGCCCCAGCATTTT
V: TRBV2
D: .
J: TRBJ1-5
size: many

CDR3: CASSLAREYNEQFF
DNA: TGTGCCAGCAGCTTGGCGCGGGAGTACAATGAGCAGTTCTTC
V: TRBV7-9
D: TRBD2
J: TRBJ2-1
size: few

CDR3: CASSEFTGTGSYGYTF
DNA: TGTGCCAGCAGTGAATTTACCGGGACAGGGTCCTATGGCTACACCTTC
V: TRBV2
D: TRBD1
J: TRBJ1-2
size: .

CDR3: CASSPPIQGSVTGELFF
DNA: TGTGCCAGCTCACCACCTATCCAGGGGTCGGTCACCGGGGAGCTGTTTTTT
V: TRBV18
D: .
J: TRBJ2-2
size: .

CDR3: CAWGVRSYQPQHF
DNA: TGTGCCTGGGGGGTACGGAGCTACCAGCCCCAGCATTTT
V: TRBV30
D: .
J: TRBJ1-5
size: .

CDR3: CASSFTSGTTGELFF
DNA: TGTGCCAGCAGCTTTACTAGCGGGACTACCGGGGAGCTGTTTTTT
V: TRBV11-2
D: TRBD2
J: TRBJ2-2
size: few

CDR3: CASSFRINYGYTF
DNA: TGTGCCAGCAGTTTCAGGATAAACTATGGCTACACCTTC
V: TRBV12-3/TRBV12-4
D: .
J: TRBJ1-2
size: .